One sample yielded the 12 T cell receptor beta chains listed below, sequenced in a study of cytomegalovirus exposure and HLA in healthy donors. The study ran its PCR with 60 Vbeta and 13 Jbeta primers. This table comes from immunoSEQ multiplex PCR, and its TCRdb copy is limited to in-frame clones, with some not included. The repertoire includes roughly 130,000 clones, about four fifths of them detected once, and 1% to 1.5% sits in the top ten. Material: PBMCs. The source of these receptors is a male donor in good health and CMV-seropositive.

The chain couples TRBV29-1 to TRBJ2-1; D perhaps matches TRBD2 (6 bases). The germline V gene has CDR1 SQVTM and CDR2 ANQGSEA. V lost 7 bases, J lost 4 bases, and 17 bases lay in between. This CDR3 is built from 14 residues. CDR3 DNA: TGCAGCGGAAAAACTAGCAGACAATACAATGAGCAGTTCTTC. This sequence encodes CSGKTSRQYNEQFF.

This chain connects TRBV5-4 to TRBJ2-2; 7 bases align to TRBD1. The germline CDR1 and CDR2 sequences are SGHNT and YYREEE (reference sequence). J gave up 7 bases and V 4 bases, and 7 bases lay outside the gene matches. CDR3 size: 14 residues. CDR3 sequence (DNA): TGTGCCAGCAGCGTGACAGGGCAGCTCGGGGAGCTGTTTTTT. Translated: CASSVTGQLGELFF.

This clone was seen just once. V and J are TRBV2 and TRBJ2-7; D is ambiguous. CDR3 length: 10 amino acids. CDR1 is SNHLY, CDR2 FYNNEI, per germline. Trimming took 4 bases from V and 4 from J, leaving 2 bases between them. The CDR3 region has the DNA TGTGCCAGCAGTGCGTACGAGCAGTACTTC. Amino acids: CASSAYEQYF.

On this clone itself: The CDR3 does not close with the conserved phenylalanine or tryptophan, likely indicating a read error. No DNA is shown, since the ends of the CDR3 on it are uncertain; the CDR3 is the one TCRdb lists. The chain's CDR3 is CSVDPRQGGL. The chain employs TRBV29-1 and TRBJ1-2; the table's D gene call, TRBD1, was not cross checked with the DNA. The CDR3 contains 10 residues when both ends are counted. The germline V gene has CDR1 SQVTM and CDR2 ANQGSEA.

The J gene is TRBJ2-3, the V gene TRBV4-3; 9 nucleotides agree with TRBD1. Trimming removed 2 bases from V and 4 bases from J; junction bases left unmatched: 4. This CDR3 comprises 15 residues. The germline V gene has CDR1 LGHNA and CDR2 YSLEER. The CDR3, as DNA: TGCGCCAGCAGCCAATGGGGACAGGGCCCAGATACGCAGTATTTT. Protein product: CASSQWGQGPDTQYF.

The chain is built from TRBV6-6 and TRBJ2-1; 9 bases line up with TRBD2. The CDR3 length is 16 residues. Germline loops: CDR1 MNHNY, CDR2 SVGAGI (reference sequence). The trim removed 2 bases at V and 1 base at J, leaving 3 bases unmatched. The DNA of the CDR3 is TGTGCCAGCAGTTACCGGGCGGGGGGGTCCTACAATGAGCAGTTCTTC. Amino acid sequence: CASSYRAGGSYNEQFF.

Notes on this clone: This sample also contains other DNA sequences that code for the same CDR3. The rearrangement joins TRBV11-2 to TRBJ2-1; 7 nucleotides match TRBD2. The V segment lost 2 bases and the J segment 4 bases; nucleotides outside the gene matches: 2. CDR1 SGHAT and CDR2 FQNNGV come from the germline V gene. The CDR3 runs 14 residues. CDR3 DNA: TGTGCCAGCAGCTTAACGGGAGGTTACAATGAGCAGTTCTTC. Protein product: CASSLTGGYNEQFF.

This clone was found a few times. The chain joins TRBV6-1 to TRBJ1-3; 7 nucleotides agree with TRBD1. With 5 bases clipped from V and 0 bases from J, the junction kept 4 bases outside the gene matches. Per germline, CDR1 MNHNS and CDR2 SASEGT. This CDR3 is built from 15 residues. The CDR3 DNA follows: TGTGCCAGCAGTAAAGGACAGGACTCTGGAAACACCATATATTTT. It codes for CASSKGQDSGNTIYF.

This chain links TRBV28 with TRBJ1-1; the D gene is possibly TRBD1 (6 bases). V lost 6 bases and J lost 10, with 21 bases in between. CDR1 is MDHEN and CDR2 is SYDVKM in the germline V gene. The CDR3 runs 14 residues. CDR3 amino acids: CASRTGTQTEGAFF. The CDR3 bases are TGTGCCAGCAGAACCGGGACACAGACCGAGGGAGCTTTCTTT. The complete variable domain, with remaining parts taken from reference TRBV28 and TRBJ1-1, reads DVKVTQSSRYLVKRTGEKVFLECVQDMDHENMFWYRQDPGLGLRLIYFSYDVKMKEKGDIPEGYSVSREKKERFSLILESASTNQTSMYLCASRTGTQTEGAFFGQGTRLTVV.

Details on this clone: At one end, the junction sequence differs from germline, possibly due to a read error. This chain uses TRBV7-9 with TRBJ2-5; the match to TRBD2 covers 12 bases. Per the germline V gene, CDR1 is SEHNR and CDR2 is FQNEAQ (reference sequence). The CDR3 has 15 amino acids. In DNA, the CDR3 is TGTTCCAGCAGCAGTCTAGCGGGGGGGCAAGAGACCCAGTACTTC. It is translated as CSSSSLAGGQETQYF.

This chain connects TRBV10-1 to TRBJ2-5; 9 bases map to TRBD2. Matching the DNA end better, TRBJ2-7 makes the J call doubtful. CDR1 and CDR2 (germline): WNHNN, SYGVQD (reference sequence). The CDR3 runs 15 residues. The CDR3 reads CASSTTSGGSYEQYF. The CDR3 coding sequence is TGCGCCAGCAGTACGACTAGCGGTGGGTCCTACGAGCAGTACTTC.

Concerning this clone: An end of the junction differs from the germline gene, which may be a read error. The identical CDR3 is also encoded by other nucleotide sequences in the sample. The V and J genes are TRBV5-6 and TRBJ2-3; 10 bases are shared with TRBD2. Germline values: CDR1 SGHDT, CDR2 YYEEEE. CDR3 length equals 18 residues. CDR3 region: CASSLASSGRRSTDTQYF. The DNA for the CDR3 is TGCGCCAGCAGCTTGGCATCTAGCGGGAGACGTAGCACAGATACGCAGTATTTT. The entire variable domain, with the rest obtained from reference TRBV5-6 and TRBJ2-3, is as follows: DAGVTQSPTHLIKTRGQQVTLRCSPKSGHDTVSWYQQALGQGPQFIFQYYEEEERQRGNFPDRFSGHQFPNYSSELNVNALLLGDSALYLCASSLASSGRRSTDTQYFGPGTRLTVL.